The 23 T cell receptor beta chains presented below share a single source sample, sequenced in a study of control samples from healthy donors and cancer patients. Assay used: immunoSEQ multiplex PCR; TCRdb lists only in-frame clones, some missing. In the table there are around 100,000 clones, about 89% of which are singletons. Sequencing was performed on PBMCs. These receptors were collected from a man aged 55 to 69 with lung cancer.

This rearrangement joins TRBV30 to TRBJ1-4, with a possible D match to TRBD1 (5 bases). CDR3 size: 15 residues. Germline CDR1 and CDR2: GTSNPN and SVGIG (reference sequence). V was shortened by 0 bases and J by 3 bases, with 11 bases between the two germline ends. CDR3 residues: CAWSVLTGPNEKLFF. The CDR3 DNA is TGTGCCTGGAGTGTACTTACGGGACCTAATGAAAAACTGTTTTTT.

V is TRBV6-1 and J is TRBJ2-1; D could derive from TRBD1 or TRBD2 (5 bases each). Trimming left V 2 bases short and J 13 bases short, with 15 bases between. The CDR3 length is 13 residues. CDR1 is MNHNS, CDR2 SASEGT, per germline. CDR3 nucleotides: TGTGCCAGCAGTGAATTTGTGAGGGGACCCCAGTTCTTC. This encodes CASSEFVRGPQFF.

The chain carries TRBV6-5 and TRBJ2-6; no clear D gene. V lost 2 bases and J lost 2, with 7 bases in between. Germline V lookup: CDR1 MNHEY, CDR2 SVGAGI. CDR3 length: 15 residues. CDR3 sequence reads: CASSYGLPGANVLTF. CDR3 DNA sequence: TGTGCCAGCAGTTACGGGCTTCCTGGGGCCAACGTCCTGACTTTC.

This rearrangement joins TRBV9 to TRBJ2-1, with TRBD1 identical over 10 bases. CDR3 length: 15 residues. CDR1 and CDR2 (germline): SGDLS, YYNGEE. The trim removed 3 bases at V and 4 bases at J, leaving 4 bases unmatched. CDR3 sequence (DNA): TGTGCCAGCAGCGCGGACAGGGGGAGGTACAATGAGCAGTTCTTC. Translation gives CASSADRGRYNEQFF. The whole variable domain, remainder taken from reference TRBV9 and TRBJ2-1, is DSGVTQTPKHLITATGQRVTLRCSPRSGDLSVYWYQQSLDQGLQFLIQYYNGEERAKGNILERFSAQQFPDLHSELNLSSLELGDSALYFCASSADRGRYNEQFFGPGTRLTVL.

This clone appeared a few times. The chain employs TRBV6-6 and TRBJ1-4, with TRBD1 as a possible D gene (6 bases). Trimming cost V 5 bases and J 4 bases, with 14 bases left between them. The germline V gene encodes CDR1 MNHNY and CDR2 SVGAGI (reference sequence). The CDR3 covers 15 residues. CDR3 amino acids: CASSKTGAGNEKLFF. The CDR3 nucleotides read TGTGCCAGCAGTAAGACAGGAGCGGGTAATGAAAAACTGTTTTTT.

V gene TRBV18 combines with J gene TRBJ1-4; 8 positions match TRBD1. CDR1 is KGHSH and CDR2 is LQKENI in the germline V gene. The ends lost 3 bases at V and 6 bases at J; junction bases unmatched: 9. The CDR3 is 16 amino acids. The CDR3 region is CASSPNLGQVDEKLFF. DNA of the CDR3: TGTGCCAGCTCACCGAACCTGGGACAGGTAGATGAAAAACTGTTTTTT.

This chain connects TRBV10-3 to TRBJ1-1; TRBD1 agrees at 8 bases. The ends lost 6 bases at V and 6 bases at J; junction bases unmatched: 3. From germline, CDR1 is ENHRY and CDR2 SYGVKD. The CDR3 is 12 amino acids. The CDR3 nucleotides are TGTGCCATCAGCCGGACAGGGTCTGAAGCTTTCTTT. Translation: CAISRTGSEAFF.

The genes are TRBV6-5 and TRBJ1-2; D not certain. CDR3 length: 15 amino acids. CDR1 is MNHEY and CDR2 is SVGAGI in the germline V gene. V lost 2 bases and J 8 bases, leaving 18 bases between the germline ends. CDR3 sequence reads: CASSYIPFAGYGYTF. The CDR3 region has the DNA TGTGCCAGCAGTTACATCCCGTTCGCAGGCTACGGCTACACCTTC.

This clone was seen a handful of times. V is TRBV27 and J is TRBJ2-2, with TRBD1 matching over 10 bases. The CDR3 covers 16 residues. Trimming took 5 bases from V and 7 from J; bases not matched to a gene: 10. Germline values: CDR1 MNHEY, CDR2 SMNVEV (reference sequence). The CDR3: CASSRLLDRGLGELFF. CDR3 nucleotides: TGTGCCAGCAGTCGCCTGCTCGACAGGGGGCTCGGGGAGCTGTTTTTT.

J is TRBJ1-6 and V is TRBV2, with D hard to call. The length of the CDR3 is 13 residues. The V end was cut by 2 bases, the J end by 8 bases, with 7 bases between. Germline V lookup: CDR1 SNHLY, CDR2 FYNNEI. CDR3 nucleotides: TGTGCCAGCAGTGAAATACGGCATTCACCCCTCCACTTT. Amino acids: CASSEIRHSPLHF. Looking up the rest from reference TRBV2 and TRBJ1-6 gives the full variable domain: EPEVTQTPSHQVTQMGQEVILRCVPISNHLYFYWYRQILGQKVEFLVSFYNNEISEKSEIFDDQFSVERPDGSNFTLKIRSTKLEDSAMYFCASSEIRHSPLHFGNGTRLTVT.

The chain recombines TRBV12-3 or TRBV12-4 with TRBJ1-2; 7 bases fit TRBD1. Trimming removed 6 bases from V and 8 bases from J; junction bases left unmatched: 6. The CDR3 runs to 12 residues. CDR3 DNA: TGTGCCAGCAGCGACAGGGTCTACGGCTACACCTTC. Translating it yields CASSDRVYGYTF.

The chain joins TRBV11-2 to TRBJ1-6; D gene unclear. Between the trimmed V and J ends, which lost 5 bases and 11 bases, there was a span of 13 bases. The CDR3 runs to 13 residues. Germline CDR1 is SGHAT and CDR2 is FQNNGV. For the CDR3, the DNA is TGTGCCAGCAGCGTAGGATCATGGGCACCCCTCCACTTT. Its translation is CASSVGSWAPLHF.

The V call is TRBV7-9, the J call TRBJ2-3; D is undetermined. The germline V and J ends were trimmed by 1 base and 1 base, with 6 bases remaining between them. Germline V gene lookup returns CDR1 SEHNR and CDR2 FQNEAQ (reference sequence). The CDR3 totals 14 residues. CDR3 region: CASSLDSGTDTQYF. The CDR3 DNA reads TGTGCCAGCAGCTTAGACTCGGGCACAGATACGCAGTATTTT. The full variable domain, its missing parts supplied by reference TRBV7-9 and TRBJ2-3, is DTGVSQNPRHKITKRGQNVTFRCDPISEHNRLYWYRQTLGQGPEFLTYFQNEAQLEKSRLLSDRFSAERPKGSFSTLEIQRTEQGDSAMYLCASSLDSGTDTQYFGPGTRLTVL.

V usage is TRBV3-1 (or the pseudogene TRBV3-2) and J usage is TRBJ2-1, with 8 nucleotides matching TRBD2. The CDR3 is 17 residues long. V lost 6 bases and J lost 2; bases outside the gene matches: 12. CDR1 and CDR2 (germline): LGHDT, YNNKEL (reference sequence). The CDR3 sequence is CASSLQLTSGPYNEQFF. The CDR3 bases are TGTGCCAGCAGTCTACAATTAACTAGCGGCCCCTACAATGAGCAGTTCTTC.

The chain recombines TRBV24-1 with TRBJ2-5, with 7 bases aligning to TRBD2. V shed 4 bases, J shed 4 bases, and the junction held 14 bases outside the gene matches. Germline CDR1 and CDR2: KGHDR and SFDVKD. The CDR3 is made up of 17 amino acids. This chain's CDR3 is CATSDRGTTKMRETQYF. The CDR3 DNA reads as TGTGCCACCAGTGACCGTGGGACTACTAAAATGAGAGAGACCCAGTACTTC.

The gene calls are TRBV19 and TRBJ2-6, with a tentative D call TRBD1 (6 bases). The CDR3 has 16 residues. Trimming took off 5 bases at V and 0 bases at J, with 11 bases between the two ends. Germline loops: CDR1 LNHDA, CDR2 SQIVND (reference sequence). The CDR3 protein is CASSLRQDSGANVLTF. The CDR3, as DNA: TGTGCCAGTAGTCTTCGACAGGACTCTGGGGCCAACGTCCTGACTTTC.

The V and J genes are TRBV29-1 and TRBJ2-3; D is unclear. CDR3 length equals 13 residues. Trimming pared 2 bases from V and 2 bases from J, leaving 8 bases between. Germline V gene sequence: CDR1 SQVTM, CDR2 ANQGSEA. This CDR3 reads CSVEHPSTDTQYF. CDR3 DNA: TGCAGCGTTGAACACCCATCCACAGATACGCAGTATTTT.

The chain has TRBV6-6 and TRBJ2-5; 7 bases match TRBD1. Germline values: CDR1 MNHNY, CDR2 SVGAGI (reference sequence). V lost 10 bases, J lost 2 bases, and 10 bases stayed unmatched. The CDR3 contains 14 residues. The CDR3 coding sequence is TGTGCCACGACCCTTGGGACAGCGCAAGAGACCCAGTACTTC. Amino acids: CATTLGTAQETQYF.

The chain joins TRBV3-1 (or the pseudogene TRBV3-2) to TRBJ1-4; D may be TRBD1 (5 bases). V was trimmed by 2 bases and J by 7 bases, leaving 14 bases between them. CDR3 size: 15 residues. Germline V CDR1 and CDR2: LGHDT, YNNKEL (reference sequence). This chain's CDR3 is CASSQFGGSGEKLFF. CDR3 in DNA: TGTGCCAGCAGCCAATTCGGGGGGAGCGGTGAAAAACTGTTTTTT.

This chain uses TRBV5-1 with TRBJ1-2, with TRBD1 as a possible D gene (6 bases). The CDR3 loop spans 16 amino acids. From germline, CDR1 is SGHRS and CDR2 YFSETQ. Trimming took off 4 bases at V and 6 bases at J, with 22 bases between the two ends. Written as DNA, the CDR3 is TGCGCCAGCAGCCCACTCGGACAGCCCATGGTCGATGGCTACACCTTC. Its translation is CASSPLGQPMVDGYTF. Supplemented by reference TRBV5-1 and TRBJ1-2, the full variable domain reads KAGVTQTPRYLIKTRGQQVTLSCSPISGHRSVSWYQQTPGQGLQFLFEYFSETQRNKGNFPGRFSGRQFSNSRSEMNVSTLELGDSALYLCASSPLGQPMVDGYTFGSGTRLTVV.

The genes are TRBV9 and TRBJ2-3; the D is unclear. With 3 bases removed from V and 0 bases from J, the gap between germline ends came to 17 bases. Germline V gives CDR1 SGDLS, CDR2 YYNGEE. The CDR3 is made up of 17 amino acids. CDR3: CASSAHRGSPSTDTQYF. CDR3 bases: TGTGCCAGCAGCGCCCACCGAGGCTCACCAAGCACAGATACGCAGTATTTT.

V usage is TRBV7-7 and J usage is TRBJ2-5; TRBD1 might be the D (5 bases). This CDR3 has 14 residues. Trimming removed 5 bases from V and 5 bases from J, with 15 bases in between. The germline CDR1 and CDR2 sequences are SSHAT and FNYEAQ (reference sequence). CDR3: CASSPSRGAETQYF. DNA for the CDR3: TGTGCCAGCAGCCCGTCCCGTGGGGCGGAGACCCAGTACTTC. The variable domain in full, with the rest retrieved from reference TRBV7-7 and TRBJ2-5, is GAGVSQSPRYKVTKRGQDVTLRCDPISSHATLYWYQQALGQGPEFLTYFNYEAQPDKSGLPSDRFSAERPEGSISTLTIQRTEQRDSAMYRCASSPSRGAETQYFGPGTRLLVL.

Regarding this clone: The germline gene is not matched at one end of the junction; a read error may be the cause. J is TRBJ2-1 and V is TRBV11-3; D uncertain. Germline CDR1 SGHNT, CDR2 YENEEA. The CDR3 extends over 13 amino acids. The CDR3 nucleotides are TGTGCCAGCAGCCTAGAGATCTACAATGAGCAGTTCTTC. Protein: CASSLEIYNEQFF.